Listed below are T cell receptor beta chains from one sample, sequenced in a study of vaccination and CD4 T cells after COVID-19. The antigens for these receptors are not known. Each CDR3 protein gets one entry after TCRdb re-called the PCR reads with MiXCR. Counted here are some 8,000 distinct CDR3 sequences, roughly 30% occurring once; the ten biggest clones make up more than 13%. The sample was CD4+ T cells from blood, cultured in vitro. The receptors shown here come from a human donor in good health. The CDR3 runs from the conserved cysteine through the conserved F or W. D genes are given only for firm matches. Rows give clone size only sometimes, using once, few, many, or a class for an expanded clone.

v_call,j_call,clone_size,d_call,cdr3_nt,cdr3_aa
TRBV7-8,TRBJ2-7,medium-sized,.,TGTGCCAGCACCTCGTATGGGGGGCGGAGGGGGCAGTACTTC,CASTSYGGRRGQYF
TRBV7-2,TRBJ2-7,few,TRBD1,TGTGCCAGCAGCTTTCCAGGGGGCTACGAGCAGTACTTC,CASSFPGGYEQYF
TRBV20-1,TRBJ2-6,few,.,TGCAGTGCTACGGGATTTGCTGGGGCCAACGTCCTGACTTTC,CSATGFAGANVLTF
TRBV7-2,TRBJ1-1,few,.,TGTGCCAGCAGAGTTTCGGGGGGCACTGAAGCTTTCTTT,CASRVSGGTEAFF
TRBV7-2,TRBJ2-7,.,.,TGTGCCAGCAGCACTAGAGGGGGGCTAGCCCACGAGCAGTACTTC,CASSTRGGLAHEQYF
TRBV6-1,TRBJ2-7,.,TRBD2,TGTGCCAGCAGTGTATCGACTAGCCGGGGTGTCCACGAGCAGTACTTC,CASSVSTSRGVHEQYF
TRBV6-2/TRBV6-3,TRBJ1-6,medium-sized,.,TGTGCCAGCAGCCCGGGGTCGGGGAATTCACCCCTCCACTTT,CASSPGSGNSPLHF
TRBV27,TRBJ2-1,once,TRBD2,TGTGCCACCCAGGGGAGCGGGAGATACAATGAGCAGTTCTTC,CATQGSGRYNEQFF
TRBV7-2,TRBJ2-5,.,TRBD2,TGTGCCAGCAGCCCTCGGACTAGCGAGAGCCAGTACTTC,CASSPRTSESQYF
TRBV20-1,TRBJ2-5,.,TRBD1,TGCAGTCCCCGGACAGGCCTGAGGGAGACCCAGTACTTC,CSPRTGLRETQYF
TRBV2,TRBJ1-2,.,.,TGTGCCAGCAGTGAGACGGGTACTAACTATGGCTACACCTTC,CASSETGTNYGYTF
TRBV20-1,TRBJ2-2,once,TRBD2,TGCAGTGCTAGAGGGGTCGTATCTAGCGGGAGACGGACCGGGGAGCTGTTTTTT,CSARGVVSSGRRTGELFF
TRBV25-1,TRBJ2-2,few,.,TGTGCCAGCCAACAGGGTTTGGGCACCGGGGAGCTGTTTTTT,CASQQGLGTGELFF
TRBV6-1,TRBJ2-7,.,TRBD2,TGTGCCAGCAGTCAACTAGCGGGAGTGTCCGACGAGCAGTACTTC,CASSQLAGVSDEQYF
TRBV6-2/TRBV6-3,TRBJ1-5,few,.,TGTGCCAGCAGCTCAGAATACCGGGACGGCAATCAGCCCCAGCATTTT,CASSSEYRDGNQPQHF
TRBV27,TRBJ1-5,medium-sized,.,TGTGCCAGCAGGGGACGGGGTAATCAGCCCCAGCATTTT,CASRGRGNQPQHF
TRBV5-1,TRBJ2-7,.,.,TGCGCCAGCAGCTATGGACAGAGTAAAGAGCAGTACTTC,CASSYGQSKEQYF
TRBV2,TRBJ2-3,few,TRBD2,TGTGCCTGCCGAGAGCGGGAGTCCACAGATACGCAGTATTTT,CACRERESTDTQYF
TRBV28,TRBJ1-6,few,.,TGTGCCAGCAGTCCGACTTATAATTCACCCCTCCACTTT,CASSPTYNSPLHF
TRBV27,TRBJ2-5,.,.,TGTGCCAGCCGCGGCGGGGGCATGGACTACGCTGTCCGGGAGACCCAGTACTTC,CASRGGGMDYAVRETQYF
TRBV2,TRBJ2-7,.,TRBD2,TGTGCCAGTAGTTCAACTAGCGTCGCCTACGAGCAGTACTTC,CASSSTSVAYEQYF
TRBV20-1,TRBJ1-5,medium-sized,.,TGCAGTGCTAGGGGGGGGTCGGGACGCAATCAGCCCCAGCATTTT,CSARGGSGRNQPQHF
TRBV24-1,TRBJ2-3,.,TRBD2,TGTGCCACCAGTGATTGGTGGACTAGCGGGAGCACAGATACGCAGTATTTT,CATSDWWTSGSTDTQYF
TRBV19,TRBJ2-7,.,.,TGTGCCAGTAGTAACGGGAACTCCTACGAGCAGTACTTC,CASSNGNSYEQYF
TRBV30,TRBJ1-5,.,.,TGTGCCTGGAGTATGGGACAACGGGGGAATCAGCCCCAGCATTTT,CAWSMGQRGNQPQHF
TRBV6-4,TRBJ2-2,.,.,TGTGCCAGCAGTGACTCGGCATTGAACACCGGGGAGCTGTTTTTT,CASSDSALNTGELFF
TRBV20-1,TRBJ1-2,few,TRBD1,TGCAGTGCTGGGACAGGGGGCGGCTACACCTTC,CSAGTGGGYTF
TRBV28,TRBJ1-1,.,TRBD1,TGTGCCAGCGAAGACTGGACAGGGGACAACACTGAAGCTTTCTTT,CASEDWTGDNTEAFF
TRBV7-2,TRBJ2-2,few,.,TGTGCCAGCACCCCGGCGCCAACGAACACCGGGGAGCTGTTTTTT,CASTPAPTNTGELFF
TRBV7-3,TRBJ2-2,.,.,TGTGCCAGCAGCTTAAGACACGACACCGGGGAGCTGTTTTTT,CASSLRHDTGELFF
TRBV27,TRBJ2-4,few,.,TGTGCCAGCAGTATCGGGGGGCGGGACATTCAGTACTTC,CASSIGGRDIQYF
TRBV2,TRBJ2-7,.,.,TGTGCCAGCAGTGATAGTCGACTTTCCTACGAGCAGTACTTC,CASSDSRLSYEQYF
TRBV6-1,TRBJ1-1,medium-sized,.,TGTGCCAGCAGTGACAGGGGTAACACTGAAGCTTTCTTT,CASSDRGNTEAFF
TRBV6-2/TRBV6-3,TRBJ1-5,.,.,TGTGCCAGCAGATTACGACAGGCGAACAATCAGCCCCAGCATTTT,CASRLRQANNQPQHF
TRBV7-2,TRBJ1-1,.,.,TGTGCCAGCAGCTTAGCGCGACATGCCATGAACACTGAAGCTTTCTTT,CASSLARHAMNTEAFF
TRBV19,TRBJ2-7,once,.,TGTGCCAGCTACACGGACCTGGGGGGCCGGAGCTCCTACGAGCAGTACTTC,CASYTDLGGRSSYEQYF
TRBV28,TRBJ2-2,.,.,TGTGCCAGCTTAAAGCGCAGGGGCAACACCGGGGAGCTGTTTTTT,CASLKRRGNTGELFF
TRBV18,TRBJ2-1,.,.,TGTGCCAGCTCTCCCGGTGGGGGGAGTGATGAGCAGTTCTTC,CASSPGGGSDEQFF
TRBV6-2/TRBV6-3,TRBJ2-1,.,.,TGTGCCAGCAGTTACGTTTTAGCTTACAACAATGAGCAGTTCTTC,CASSYVLAYNNEQFF
TRBV6-1,TRBJ2-7,few,TRBD1,TGTGCCAGCAGAAGACAGGGGGCGCAGGACGAGCAGTACTTC,CASRRQGAQDEQYF
TRBV20-1,TRBJ2-7,.,.,TGCAGTGCTAGTGTAGCGGTAGGTAGGGAGCAGTACTTC,CSASVAVGREQYF
TRBV19,TRBJ2-7,few,TRBD2,TGTGCCAGCCGACTAGCGGGGGGCTACGAGCAGTACTTC,CASRLAGGYEQYF
TRBV6-1,TRBJ1-6,few,.,TGTGCCAGCAGCGTCGGGACGGTAACCTATAATTCACCCCTCCACTTT,CASSVGTVTYNSPLHF
TRBV2,TRBJ1-2,.,.,TGTGCCACCTCAGCCGGCTATGGCTACACCTTC,CATSAGYGYTF
TRBV7-8,TRBJ1-5,.,.,TGTGCCAGCAGCTTTGAAATGACAGCGCTAGATATCCAGCATTTT,CASSFEMTALDIQHF
TRBV4-3,TRBJ2-2,.,.,TGCGCCAGCAGCCAAGTTGGGGGCACCGGGGAGCTGTTTTTT,CASSQVGGTGELFF
TRBV20-1,TRBJ1-6,few,.,TGCAGTGCTAGGTCTGGGACGGCGTTCTATAATTCACCCCTCCACTTT,CSARSGTAFYNSPLHF
TRBV28,TRBJ2-1,medium-sized,.,TGTGCCAGCAGTTCCGGGGCCTACAATGAGCAGTTCTTC,CASSSGAYNEQFF
TRBV27,TRBJ2-5,few,.,TGTGCCAGCAGTTTATCAGGCCCTCCAGAGACCCAGTACTTC,CASSLSGPPETQYF
TRBV20-1,TRBJ2-7,few,TRBD2,TGCAGTGCTGGGACGTCAGGGACGGGGGGAGCACCCTACGAGCAGTACTTC,CSAGTSGTGGAPYEQYF
TRBV27,TRBJ2-3,.,TRBD1,TGTGCCAGCAGTTTTGGGACAGGATGGACAGATACGCAGTATTTT,CASSFGTGWTDTQYF